The 14 T cell receptor beta chains below come from one sample, sequenced in a study of PD-L1 blockade in urothelial cancer. Stated time point: pretreatment peripheral blood. Clones were read by immunoSEQ multiplex PCR, and TCRdb kept only the in-frame ones, dropping some. There are about 74,000 clones in the sample; almost 90% occur only once, and more than 3.5% lies in the top ten. The sequencing used PBMCs, collected around atezolizumab (anti-PD-L1) treatment. Receptors were obtained from a man between 65 and 80 years old with urothelial cancer.

The genes are TRBV9 and TRBJ1-5; TRBD1 aligns across 10 bases. The CDR3 is 14 amino acids. Trimming at V came to 4 bases and at J to 6 bases, leaving 4 bases not matched to a gene. Germline V lookup: CDR1 SGDLS, CDR2 YYNGEE. The CDR3 sequence is CASSLGQGVQPQHF. The CDR3 DNA sequence: TGTGCCAGCAGCCTAGGACAGGGGGTTCAGCCCCAGCATTTT.

This chain links TRBV6-5 with TRBJ1-3; no reliable D call. The CDR3 extends over 12 amino acids. Germline V gene sequence: CDR1 MNHEY, CDR2 SVGAGI. With 10 bases removed from V and 2 bases from J, the gap between germline ends came to 9 bases. The CDR3 DNA sequence: TGTGCCACCTCGTCGGCTGGAAACACCATATATTTT. Translation gives CATSSAGNTIYF.

This clone was observed many times. The chain carries TRBV6-4 and TRBJ2-3; possibly TRBD2 for D (5 bases). CDR3 length: 13 residues. The V gene lost 4 bases and the J gene lost 3 bases, with 8 bases spanning the gap. In germline, CDR1 is MRHNA, CDR2 SNTAGT. CDR3 nucleotides: TGTGCCAGCAGTGGGAGCGGAACAGATACGCAGTATTTT. Residues: CASSGSGTDTQYF.

The chain carries TRBV5-4 and TRBJ1-1, with 9 bases fitting TRBD1. The CDR3 spans 15 residues. CDR1 is SGHNT, CDR2 YYREEE, per germline (reference sequence). The ends lost 2 bases at V and 0 bases at J; junction bases unmatched: 2. The CDR3 DNA is TGTGCCAGCAGCTTTGGACAGGGGATGAACACTGAAGCTTTCTTT. It yields the protein CASSFGQGMNTEAFF. Based on the CDR3 plus reference TRBV5-4 and TRBJ1-1, the full variable domain is ETGVTQSPTHLIKTRGQQVTLRCSSQSGHNTVSWYQQALGQGPQFIFQYYREEENGRGNFPPRFSGLQFPNYSSELNVNALELDDSALYLCASSFGQGMNTEAFFGQGTRLTVV.

The V and J genes are TRBV19 and TRBJ2-1; 7 bases fit TRBD2. The CDR3 has 15 residues. V trimming: 7 bases; J trimming: 7 bases; junction bases outside the gene matches: 13. Germline CDR1 and CDR2: LNHDA and SQIVND (reference sequence). CDR3 in DNA: TGTGCCAGTATGCCGGGGCTAGCGGCCCTTAATGAGCAGTTCTTC. Translated, it gives CASMPGLAALNEQFF.

This rearrangement joins TRBV27 to TRBJ2-2; a weak D match, TRBD2 (5 bases). V dropped 8 bases and J dropped 6 bases, with 16 bases sitting between them. This CDR3 region has 14 residues. Germline V lookup: CDR1 MNHEY, CDR2 SMNVEV (reference sequence). CDR3 in DNA: TGTGCCAGCCAAGAGGTGCGAGGGCCCGGGGAGCTGTTTTTT. The encoded protein is CASQEVRGPGELFF.

This clone was recorded once. The genes are TRBV6-1 and TRBJ1-1, with a weak D call TRBD1 (6 bases). Trimming stripped 4 bases from V and 0 bases from J, with 21 bases between. The germline gives CDR1 MNHNS, CDR2 SASEGT. The CDR3 contains 18 residues. The CDR3 nucleotides are TGTGCCAGCAGTGTCGACCTCGGTGGGAGGGGGTTGAACACTGAAGCTTTCTTT. This gives the protein CASSVDLGGRGLNTEAFF.

V gene TRBV29-1 combines with J gene TRBJ2-1, with 7 bases aligning to TRBD2. Germline CDR1 is SQVTM and CDR2 is ANQGSEA. Trimming cost V 6 bases and J 4 bases; bases outside gene matches: 9. This CDR3 comprises 14 residues. CDR3 coding DNA: TGCAGCGTCGTTGTTGGGCGGGGGTACAATGAGCAGTTCTTC. Amino acid sequence: CSVVVGRGYNEQFF.

The chain carries TRBV29-1 and TRBJ2-1, with D possibly TRBD1 on 7 matching bases. This CDR3 has 13 amino acids. The V and J ends lost 3 bases and 4 bases respectively, with 10 bases between them. Looked up from germline, CDR1 is SQVTM and CDR2 is ANQGSEA. In DNA form, the CDR3 reads TGCAGCGTTGAGGCAGGGGGGTACAATGAGCAGTTCTTC. Translated, it gives CSVEAGGYNEQFF.

Relative to its sample, this clone is large. J is TRBJ1-4 and V is TRBV28, with TRBD1 matching over 10 bases. The CDR3 extends over 16 amino acids. Germline V lookup: CDR1 MDHEN, CDR2 SYDVKM. V was clipped by 3 bases and J by 6 bases; unmatched bases: 7. The CDR3 region has the DNA TGTGCCAGCAGTTTCGTGACAGGGGGCGGCGATGAAAAACTGTTTTTT. Its translation is CASSFVTGGGDEKLFF.

The J gene is TRBJ2-5, the V gene TRBV28; TRBD2 might be the D (5 bases). Per germline, CDR1 MDHEN and CDR2 SYDVKM. The V end was cut by 8 bases, the J end by 4 bases, with 11 bases between. This CDR3 spans 12 amino acids. CDR3 amino acids: CASRRIRETQYF. For the CDR3, the DNA is TGTGCCAGCCGGAGGATCCGAGAGACCCAGTACTTC.

This chain links TRBV6-1 with TRBJ2-7; 8 positions match TRBD1. CDR1 is MNHNS, CDR2 SASEGT, per germline. V was pared by 6 bases and J by 5 bases, with 12 bases of the junction left unmatched. The CDR3 consists of 15 residues. The CDR3 DNA reads as TGTGCCAGCAGCGACCCAGGGGGCGCGAACAACGAGCAGTACTTC. Translating gives CASSDPGGANNEQYF.

This clone was counted a few times. The chain links TRBV19 to TRBJ2-3; TRBD2 matches 11 bases. The length of the CDR3 is 16 residues. The V gene end was trimmed by 8 bases and the J gene end by 2 bases; junction bases not matched to a gene: 9. In germline, CDR1 is LNHDA, CDR2 SQIVND (reference sequence). The CDR3: CASSPGLADYTDTQYF. The DNA of the CDR3 is TGTGCCAGTTCACCGGGACTAGCGGACTACACAGATACGCAGTATTTT.

The chain recombines TRBV7-8 with TRBJ2-3; weak D call: TRBD1 (6 bases). Trimming removed 1 base at V and 4 bases at J, with 12 bases between. The CDR3 totals 15 residues. Germline CDR1 SGHVS, CDR2 FQNEAQ. CDR3 in amino acids: CASSLGGRGPDTQYF. As DNA, the CDR3 is TGTGCCAGCAGCTTAGGTGGCAGGGGTCCAGATACGCAGTATTTT.